The T cell receptor (beta chain) under discussion was sequenced for a study of radiation and T cells in renal cell carcinoma. Background on the study: Nephrectomy followed 15 Gy stereotactic body radiation by 4 weeks.

The trim removed 4 bases at V and 6 bases at J, leaving 9 bases unmatched. Germline CDR1 reads SGHDT; CDR2 reads YYEEEE. This CDR3 contains 14 residues. Time point given: baseline pretreatment blood. Treatment: 15 Gy SBRT to primary tumor, nephrectomy 4 weeks later. This renal cell carcinoma was of the clear cell type. Sequencing used immunoSEQ multiplex PCR; TCRdb keeps in-frame clones, though not all of them. The sample lists about 140,000 clones, around four fifths occurring once. This TCR was sampled from a woman aged 50 to 60 with renal cell carcinoma. The sample here was blood, taken from a patient whose treatment included radiotherapy and nephrectomy. The rearrangement joins TRBV5-6 to TRBJ1-2, with 7 bases fitting TRBD1. This CDR3 is CASSVRDSSDGYTF. CDR3 DNA sequence: TGTGCCAGCAGCGTCCGGGACAGTTCTGATGGCTACACCTTC.